This is a list of T cell receptor beta chains from one sample in a study of early T cells in non-severe SARS-CoV-2 infection. TCRdb recomputed calls from the 5' RACE reads with MiXCR, one row per CDR3 protein. The profile shows about 87,000 distinct CDR3 sequences, roughly 15% of them singletons. Sequencing was performed on whole blood. The receptors derive from an adult who was a healthcare worker with PCR-confirmed SARS-CoV-2 infection or an uninfected control (not recorded which). CDR3s leave out the opening cysteine and the closing phenylalanine or tryptophan. A D gene is named only where the DNA matches it firmly.

J,V,D,CDR3
TRBJ2-5,TRBV28,-,ASSPLETQY
TRBJ2-7,TRBV20-1,-,SARDESSYEQY
TRBJ2-4,TRBV10-2,-,ASSRTDYKDIQY
TRBJ2-1,TRBV15,TRBD2,ATSREAAGGFYNEQF
TRBJ2-2,TRBV7-9,-,ASAGANGELF
TRBJ2-6,TRBV19,TRBD2,ATSPGRVAGANVLT
TRBJ2-7,TRBV20-1,-,SARDSGSYEQY
TRBJ2-7,TRBV6-5,-,ASSRIGGEGPEQY
TRBJ1-2,TRBV28,-,ASSLGGVNRGYT
TRBJ2-1,TRBV3-1,TRBD1,ASSQEGTGGSYNEQF
TRBJ2-2,TRBV19,TRBD2,ASSIPHITSGAGELF
TRBJ2-2,TRBV4-3,-,ASSQSLGRAGTGELF
TRBJ2-7,TRBV12-3/TRBV12-4,-,ASSLRFPSSYEQY
TRBJ2-5,TRBV11-2,-,ASSSPPMKTQY
TRBJ1-3,TRBV7-2,-,ASSLEGISGNTIY
TRBJ2-3,TRBV5-1,-,ASSPGLITDTQY
TRBJ2-3,TRBV7-2,TRBD2,ASSTQAGGRTDTQY
TRBJ1-1,TRBV5-1,-,ASSLEGTNLEAF
TRBJ1-4,TRBV20-1,TRBD1,SVPTGRNEKLF
TRBJ2-7,TRBV28,-,ASSLSLSHLSYEQY
TRBJ2-7,TRBV18,-,ASSQADSYEQY
TRBJ1-5,TRBV27,-,ASSLWTDQPQH
TRBJ1-6,TRBV29-1,-,SVKQAVNSPLH
TRBJ2-5,TRBV6-5,-,ASSRQLAQETQY
TRBJ1-3,TRBV7-6,-,ASSPANAGGNTIY
TRBJ2-7,TRBV29-1,TRBD1,SANRGLSYEQY
TRBJ2-4,TRBV5-1,TRBD1,ASSPDRSGGRLHIQY
TRBJ2-3,TRBV10-1,-,ATSSRGDTQY
TRBJ2-7,TRBV20-1,-,SAGTFGYEQY
TRBJ2-3,TRBV11-3,-,ASSFTQGTEQY
TRBJ1-6,TRBV10-3,-,AISEDHRSSPLH
TRBJ2-5,TRBV5-5,TRBD2,ASSLPSGAFQETQY
TRBJ2-7,TRBV12-3/TRBV12-4,-,ASKADSYEQY
TRBJ2-3,TRBV3-1,TRBD2,ASSPQWASGGADTQY
TRBJ2-7,TRBV4-3,-,ASSQDTMSYEQY
TRBJ2-6,TRBV10-3,TRBD1,AITQQGVAGANVLT
TRBJ2-7,TRBV20-1,TRBD1,SASSYRGRYEQY
TRBJ2-7,TRBV27,-,ASGLGHEQY
TRBJ1-1,TRBV2,-,ASTDGGNTEAF
TRBJ2-7,TRBV29-1,-,SAAYTSSYEQY
TRBJ1-2,TRBV6-5,TRBD1,ASSSSGGADGYT
TRBJ1-2,TRBV7-2,-,ASSLTPPGGDGYT
TRBJ1-4,TRBV28,TRBD1,ATKMTGDSEKLF